This TCR beta chain appears in the sequencing data of a study of shared clonotypes between healthy human individuals. The CDR3 sequence is 18 residues long. Germline loops: CDR1 MGHDK, CDR2 SYGVNS. V was pared by 3 bases and J by 0 bases, with 18 bases between. The data were produced by immunoSEQ multiplex PCR, yet TCRdb's version contains in-frame clones alone and is incomplete. The sample consists of more than 400,000 clones, more than 65% of them appearing once. This chain links TRBV25-1 with TRBJ1-3; maybe TRBD1 (6 bases). Material: PBMCs. This receptor was taken from a woman between 40 and 50 years old in good health. Some clones in this sample may be carry-over from other donors' samples. CDR3 amino acids: CASSDSMGADYSGNTIYF. The CDR3 DNA reads as TGTGCCAGCAGTGATAGTATGGGGGCAGATTACTCTGGAAACACCATATATTTT.